This TCR beta chain was recorded in a study of blood T cell repertoires in COVID-19. Sequenced by immunoSEQ multiplex PCR; TCRdb stores in-frame clones only, minus some. This table has roughly 150,000 clones, 70% to 80% appearing once. CDR1 and CDR2 (germline): MDHEN, SYDVKM. The CDR3 runs 16 residues. V was trimmed by 8 bases and J by 3 bases, leaving 20 bases between them. The source is a woman in her fifties or sixties with COVID-19, enrolled during active disease. J is TRBJ1-5 and V is TRBV28; weak D call: TRBD1 (6 bases). The source material was peripheral blood. CDR3: CASGRGAGFINQPQHF. In DNA form, the CDR3 reads TGTGCCAGCGGCCGGGGGGCAGGGTTTATCAATCAGCCCCAGCATTTT.